One T cell receptor (beta chain) is described in this entry. This clone is a singleton in its sample. Its antigen remains unidentified. One base away there is no much larger clone; base qualities are not given. The data are from a study of T cell responses to AZD1222 COVID-19 vaccine (dated by TCRdb to the early 2020s). The study in broad terms: A total of 233 trial participants underwent TCR sequencing, of whom roughly 210 received two doses of AZD1222 and 26 received two doses of the MenACWY control vaccine. Trial participants were enrolled by age into subgroups of 18-55, 56-69 and 70-plus years, and roughly 150, 30 and 60 TCR-sequenced participants, respectively, were included in these subgroups. What the research found in general, with its limitations: Spike-specific TCR breadth and depth rose significantly after two AZD1222 doses compared with day 0 and with MenACWY recipients. Participants were mostly white British, with more females than males. The authors suggested clonal diversity may have been underestimated. The vaccine-associated CD4 TCRs covered the entire spike protein, and the dominant responses fell in regions 160-218 and 743-854. Reportedly, almost half of the unique spike-specific TCRs recognized epitopes lying outside the regions that are mutated in the B.1.351 and B.1.1.7 variants. Only 5 to 7 AZD1222 recipients were SARS-CoV-2 seropositive at baseline, limiting conclusions about previously exposed vaccinees. The 56-69-year group was small, and its depth increase did not reach significance, likely because of low power. No day 14 peak-response samples were available, so repertoires were characterized only after the peak T cell response.

The CDR3 regions of human TCRbeta chains were subjected to immunosequencing. The study's own analysis went as follows. TCRs in the repertoires were matched against a reference library of SARS-CoV-2-specific TCRs that had been generated with the MIRA antigen-specificity platform. Breadth was defined as the fraction of unique TCRs that were SARS-CoV-2-associated. Depth was defined as the fraction of total T cells that were SARS-CoV-2-associated. Using the MIRA data, each spike-specific TCR was assigned both to the spike region to which the TCR was reactive and to a CD4 or CD8 class. Log10-transformed breadth and depth values were compared by one-way ANOVA with Sidak's multiple comparisons tests. Sourced from immuneACCESS, this table was stored by TCRdb with only in-frame sequences that have V and J called. A share of the clones is absent; for the studies checked, an unresolved V gene accounts for under half, and the remainder has no known explanation. That table supplies the V and J calls and clone size; D and trimming were determined from the DNA. The sample data list 150,000 to 200,000 clones, and around 90% of these were observed just once. Around 1.9% of the sample belongs to the ten largest clones.

The intended sense of this specimen's time point label: about 28 days (+/-7) after the second vaccine dose. Because spike-specific TCR depth and breadth did not differ between the two schedules, AZD1222 recipients who got a second dose at roughly 4 weeks were pooled with those who got a second dose at roughly 12 weeks. The vaccinee samples were drawn from two UK trials, COV001 and COV002, one of which was a single-blind randomized controlled phase 2/3 trial testing AZD1222 (ChAdOx1 nCoV-19) in healthy adults. For TCRbeta chain sequencing, PBMC samples from trial participants were taken at day 0 and at day 28 after the second dose. Unmatched junction bases come to 7, with V trimmed by 5 bases and J by 2 bases. The CDR3 numbers 16 residues from cysteine through phenylalanine. Only CDR3 DNA is held: 48 bases, read in frame from base 1. CDR1 MDHEN and CDR2 SYDVKM are derived from the germline V gene.

The TCR sequence derives from an adult who received the AZD1222 COVID-19 vaccine. The chain is made from TRBV28 and TRBJ2-2; a stretch of 8 junction bases matches TRBD2. The specimen was peripheral blood, collected 28 days after the second AZD1222 dose. The DNA sequence reads TGTGCCAGCAGTCTTATACTAGCGGACAACACCGGGGAGCTGTTTTTT. Translated, this is CASSLILADNTGELFF.